The rows below give T cell receptor beta chains drawn from one sample of a study of metastatic and nonmetastatic thyroid tumors. TCRdb re-called the PCR reads through MiXCR. This sample has 15,000 to 25,000 clones, with about a quarter found just once. Material: blood. The receptors originated from a male donor with papillary thyroid cancer or a benign thyroid nodule (not recorded which). Some clones in this sample may be carry-over from other donors' samples. CDR3s include the opening cysteine and the closing phenylalanine or tryptophan. D genes are given only for firm matches. The size entry is marked missing in some rows and otherwise reads once, few, many or a size class.

d_call	clone_size	j_call	v_call	cdr3_length	cdr3_aa	cdr3_nt
NA	many	TRBJ1-5	TRBV2	16	CASSELEAGDNQPQHF	TGTGCCAGCAGTGAGCTGGAAGCGGGAGACAATCAGCCCCAGCATTTT
NA	medium-sized	TRBJ2-7	TRBV5-1	15	CASSFSTGIIFEQYF	TGCGCCAGCAGCTTCTCTACAGGGATTATCTTCGAGCAGTACTTC
TRBD2	NA	TRBJ2-3	TRBV11-1	18	CASTGMGTSGSYTDTQYF	TGTGCCAGCACCGGTATGGGGACTAGCGGGAGTTATACAGATACGCAGTATTTT
NA	NA	TRBJ1-2	TRBV11-3	15	CASSIPFAEYYGYTF	TGTGCCAGTAGTATCCCCTTCGCGGAGTACTATGGCTACACCTTC
NA	NA	TRBJ2-7	TRBV6-2/TRBV6-3	15	CASSYSNGQYYEQYF	TGTGCCAGCAGTTACTCGAACGGACAGTACTACGAGCAGTACTTC
TRBD1	few	TRBJ1-2	TRBV30	13	CAQRQGDNYGYTF	TGTGCCCAGCGCCAGGGGGATAACTATGGCTACACCTTC
NA	medium-sized	TRBJ2-3	TRBV5-1	13	CASSLPGTDTQYF	TGCGCCAGCAGCCTGCCGGGCACAGATACGCAGTATTTT
TRBD1	NA	TRBJ2-3	TRBV12-3/TRBV12-4	16	CASSPTATGGADTQYF	TGTGCCAGCAGTCCAACCGCGACAGGGGGCGCAGATACGCAGTATTTT
NA	once	TRBJ2-7	TRBV18	13	CASSPQTDYEQYF	TGTGCCAGCTCACCACAGACAGACTACGAGCAGTACTTC
NA	few	TRBJ2-1	TRBV10-2	13	CASSSTPYDEQFF	TGCGCCAGCAGTAGTACTCCTTACGATGAGCAGTTCTTC
TRBD2	few	TRBJ2-3	TRBV6-2/TRBV6-3	15	CASSTGTSWPDTQYF	TGTGCCAGCAGTACCGGGACTAGTTGGCCAGATACGCAGTATTTT
NA	NA	TRBJ1-2	TRBV6-1	13	CASRANDGDGYTF	TGTGCCAGCAGGGCCAATGATGGGGATGGCTACACCTTC
TRBD1	NA	TRBJ1-2	TRBV6-2/TRBV6-3	14	CASSYDRDTYGYTF	TGTGCCAGCAGTTACGACAGGGACACCTATGGCTACACCTTC
NA	NA	TRBJ2-7	TRBV6-5	16	CASSYSVGGASYEQYF	TGTGCCAGCAGTTACTCGGTAGGCGGGGCCTCCTACGAGCAGTACTTC
TRBD1	many	TRBJ1-4	TRBV19	15	CASRTGPNRYEKLFF	TGTGCCAGTAGGACAGGGCCGAATCGCTATGAAAAACTGTTTTTT
NA	medium-sized	TRBJ2-1	TRBV6-5	17	CASSRRGLQPIYNEQFF	TGTGCCAGCAGTCGCAGGGGTCTACAACCCATCTACAATGAGCAGTTCTTC
TRBD1	NA	TRBJ1-3	TRBV28	15	CASSLGRGSGNTIYF	TGTGCCAGCAGTTTAGGCAGGGGGTCTGGAAACACCATATATTTT
NA	NA	TRBJ2-7	TRBV11-2	14	CASSLGAGKDEQYF	TGTGCCAGCAGCTTAGGGGCAGGGAAGGACGAGCAGTACTTC
NA	medium-sized	TRBJ2-1	TRBV7-2	17	CASSLLRLALTYNEQFF	TGTGCCAGCAGCTTACTTAGGTTAGCGCTCACCTACAATGAGCAGTTCTTC
TRBD2	few	TRBJ2-3	TRBV10-1	15	CASSQSGIGTDTQYF	TGCGCCAGCAGTCAGAGCGGGATCGGAACAGATACGCAGTATTTT
NA	many	TRBJ2-7	TRBV5-6	18	CASSLRHQIFGGSYEQYF	TGTGCCAGCAGCTTGCGACATCAGATTTTCGGAGGATCCTACGAGCAGTACTTC
TRBD1	many	TRBJ1-5	TRBV7-8	16	CASSLRGQAYNQPQHF	TGTGCCAGCAGCTTAAGGGGACAGGCCTACAATCAGCCCCAGCATTTT
NA	few	TRBJ1-3	TRBV6-1	12	CASSGAGNTIYF	TGTGCCAGCAGCGGGGCTGGAAACACCATATATTTT
NA	NA	TRBJ2-3	TRBV20-1	15	CSARDRRDRTDTQYF	TGCAGTGCTAGAGATAGGCGGGATCGGACAGATACGCAGTATTTT
NA	NA	TRBJ1-1	TRBV19	16	CASSIRGQGPSTEAFF	TGTGCCAGTAGCATCCGGGGGCAGGGGCCGAGCACTGAAGCTTTCTTT
NA	few	TRBJ2-5	TRBV19	14	CASSRVSSQETQYF	TGTGCCAGTAGTAGGGTAAGCTCCCAAGAGACCCAGTACTTC
NA	few	TRBJ2-2	TRBV19	14	CASPSPVGSGELFF	TGTGCCAGTCCCTCACCCGTGGGCTCCGGGGAGCTGTTTTTT
TRBD2	few	TRBJ2-7	TRBV27	14	CVSTPLAGVYEQYF	TGTGTCAGCACCCCGCTAGCGGGAGTCTACGAGCAGTACTTC
TRBD1	NA	TRBJ2-4	TRBV30	15	CARSVHGTGGDIQYF	TGTGCCCGGAGTGTACACGGGACAGGGGGGGACATTCAGTACTTC
TRBD1	NA	TRBJ1-1	TRBV5-1	14	CASSSTGGTTEAFF	TGCGCCAGCAGCTCAACAGGGGGAACCACTGAAGCTTTCTTT
TRBD2	many	TRBJ2-4	TRBV6-8	17	CASSSKREGWAKNIQYF	TGTGCCAGCAGTTCAAAGCGGGAGGGATGGGCCAAAAACATTCAGTACTTC
TRBD2	NA	TRBJ2-3	TRBV18	17	CASSPRTSGRAADTQYF	TGTGCCAGCTCACCAAGGACTAGCGGGAGGGCCGCTGATACGCAGTATTTT
NA	NA	TRBJ1-2	TRBV11-2	15	CASSYIRTALNGYTF	TGTGCCAGCAGCTATATTCGGACAGCACTCAATGGCTACACCTTC
NA	medium-sized	TRBJ2-3	TRBV6-1	14	CASEGDNRFDTQYF	TGTGCCAGCGAAGGCGACAACCGTTTCGATACGCAGTATTTT
NA	NA	TRBJ2-5	TRBV10-3	16	CASDRGQGGPHETQYF	TGTGCCAGCGACCGAGGACAGGGAGGGCCCCATGAGACCCAGTACTTC
TRBD1	many	TRBJ2-7	TRBV7-9	13	CASSRQGTYEQYF	TGTGCCAGCAGCCGACAGGGTACCTACGAGCAGTACTTC
TRBD1	once	TRBJ2-7	TRBV11-2	15	CASRRPGQGAYEQYF	TGTGCCAGCAGGCGCCCGGGTCAGGGGGCTTACGAGCAGTACTTC
NA	NA	TRBJ1-2	TRBV9	15	CASSVGRGGNYGYTF	TGTGCCAGCAGCGTAGGGCGGGGAGGAAACTATGGCTACACCTTC
NA	medium-sized	TRBJ2-7	TRBV27	14	CASSSQRFSYEQYF	TGTGCCAGCAGTTCTCAGCGATTCTCCTACGAGCAGTACTTC
NA	NA	TRBJ1-2	TRBV20-1	12	CSARDGVYGYTF	TGCAGTGCCCGGGACGGAGTCTATGGCTACACCTTC
NA	few	TRBJ1-6	TRBV2	13	CATQGERNSPLHF	TGTGCCACACAGGGTGAGAGGAATTCACCCCTCCACTTT
TRBD2	few	TRBJ2-7	TRBV18	13	CASSGEGVGEQYF	TGTGCCAGCTCAGGGGAGGGCGTGGGCGAGCAGTACTTC
TRBD1	medium-sized	TRBJ2-7	TRBV6-2/TRBV6-3	16	CASSYSLGQVTYEQYF	TGTGCCAGCAGTTACTCCCTGGGACAGGTTACCTACGAGCAGTACTTC
TRBD1	medium-sized	TRBJ2-3	TRBV7-2	12	CASSIYRGTQYF	TGTGCCAGCAGCATTTACAGGGGGACGCAGTATTTT
TRBD1	NA	TRBJ2-2	TRBV19	15	CASSMDRVNTGELFF	TGTGCCAGTAGTATGGACAGGGTGAACACCGGGGAGCTGTTTTTT
NA	NA	TRBJ2-5	TRBV11-1	12	CASSLTGETQYF	TGTGCCAGCAGCTTGACAGGAGAGACCCAGTACTTC
TRBD2	NA	TRBJ2-3	TRBV20-1	16	CSARDSGGASTDTQYF	TGCAGTGCTAGAGATAGCGGGGGGGCCAGCACAGATACGCAGTATTTT
TRBD2	few	TRBJ2-7	TRBV6-4	16	CASIDSTSGSYNEQYF	TGTGCCAGCATTGACTCTACTAGCGGGTCATACAATGAGCAGTACTTC
NA	NA	TRBJ1-4	TRBV30	12	CAWSLDREKLFF	TGTGCCTGGAGTCTCGACCGAGAAAAACTGTTTTTT
NA	NA	TRBJ2-7	TRBV2	14	CASSPRVLTYDQYF	TGTGCCAGCAGTCCCAGGGTTCTGACCTACGATCAATACTTC
NA	many	TRBJ2-3	TRBV10-3	12	CAISDGADTQYF	TGTGCCATCAGTGACGGGGCAGATACGCAGTATTTT